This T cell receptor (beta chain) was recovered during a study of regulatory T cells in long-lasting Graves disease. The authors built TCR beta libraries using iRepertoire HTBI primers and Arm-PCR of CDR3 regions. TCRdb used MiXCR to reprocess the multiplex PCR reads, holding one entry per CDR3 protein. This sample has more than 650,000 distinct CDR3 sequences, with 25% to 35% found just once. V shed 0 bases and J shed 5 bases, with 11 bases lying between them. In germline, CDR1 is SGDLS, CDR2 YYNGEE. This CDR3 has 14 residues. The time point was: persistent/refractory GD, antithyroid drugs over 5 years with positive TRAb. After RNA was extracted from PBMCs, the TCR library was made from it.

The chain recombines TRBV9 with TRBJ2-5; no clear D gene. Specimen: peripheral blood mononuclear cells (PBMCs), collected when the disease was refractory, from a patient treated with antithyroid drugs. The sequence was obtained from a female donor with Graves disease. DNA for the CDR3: TGTGCCAGCAGCGTAGCCTATATGGGGGAGACCCAGTACTTC. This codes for CASSVAYMGETQYF. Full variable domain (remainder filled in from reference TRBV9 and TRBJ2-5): DSGVTQTPKHLITATGQRVTLRCSPRSGDLSVYWYQQSLDQGLQFLIQYYNGEERAKGNILERFSAQQFPDLHSELNLSSLELGDSALYFCASSVAYMGETQYFGPGTRLLVL.